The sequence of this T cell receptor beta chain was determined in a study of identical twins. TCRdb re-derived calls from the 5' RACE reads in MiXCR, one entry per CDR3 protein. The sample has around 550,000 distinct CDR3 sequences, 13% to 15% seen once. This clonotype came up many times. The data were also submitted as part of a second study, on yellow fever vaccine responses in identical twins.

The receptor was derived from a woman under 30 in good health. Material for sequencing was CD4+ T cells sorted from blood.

The CDR3, as DNA: TGCAGTGCTCGGGGGGGGGTTGGGGGCAAAAGTTACAATGAGCAGTTCTTC. Translated: CSARGGVGGKSYNEQFF. J is TRBJ2-1 and V is TRBV20-1; 8 bases map to TRBD2. V shed 5 bases and J 4 bases; nucleotides not matched to a gene: 16. Per germline, CDR1 DFQATT and CDR2 SNEGSKA (reference sequence). This CDR3 comprises 17 residues.